This entry features one T cell receptor (beta chain) sequence. This sample was taken from a study of blood T cell repertoires in COVID-19. Turning to the study itself: There were acute and convalescent COVID-19 samples, and they came from the United States, Italy and Spain.

TCRdb keeps only in-frame clones here, not all; method: immunoSEQ multiplex PCR. The top ten clones hold about 2.1% of a sample with about 220,000 clones, approximately 84% of them seen once. Sequences were obtained from peripheral blood. The origin of this receptor is a woman aged 55-70 years with acute or convalescent COVID-19.

The CDR3 is CASSLGADMSRRYTF. The CDR3 bases are TGTGCCAGCAGCTTGGGTGCGGATATGTCGCGGCGCTACACCTTC. The chain employs TRBV5-4 and TRBJ1-2; D is undetermined. This CDR3 comprises 15 residues. Germline-derived CDR1 and CDR2 are SGHNT and YYREEE (reference sequence). V dropped 0 bases and J dropped 9 bases, with 18 bases sitting between them.